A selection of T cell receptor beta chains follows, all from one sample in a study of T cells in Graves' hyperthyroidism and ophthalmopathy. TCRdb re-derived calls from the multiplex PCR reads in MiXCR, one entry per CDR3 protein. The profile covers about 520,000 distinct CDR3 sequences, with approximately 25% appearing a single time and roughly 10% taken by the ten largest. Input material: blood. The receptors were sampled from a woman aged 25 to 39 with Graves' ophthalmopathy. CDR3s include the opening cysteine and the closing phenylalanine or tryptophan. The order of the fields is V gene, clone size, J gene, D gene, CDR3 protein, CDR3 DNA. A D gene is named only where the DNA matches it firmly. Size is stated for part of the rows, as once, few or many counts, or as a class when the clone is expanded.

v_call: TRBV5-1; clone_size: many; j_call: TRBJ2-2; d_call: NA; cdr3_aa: CASSELASNTGELFF; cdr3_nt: TGCGCCAGCAGCGAACTAGCATCGAACACCGGGGAGCTGTTTTTT
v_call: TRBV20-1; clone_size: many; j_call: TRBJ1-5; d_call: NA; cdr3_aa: CSATQTSRQPQHF; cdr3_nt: TGCAGTGCTACCCAGACTAGCCGTCAGCCCCAGCATTTT
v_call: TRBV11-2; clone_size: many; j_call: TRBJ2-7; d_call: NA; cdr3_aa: CASSLVQAPYEQYF; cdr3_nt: TGTGCCAGCAGCTTAGTACAGGCCCCCTACGAGCAGTACTTC
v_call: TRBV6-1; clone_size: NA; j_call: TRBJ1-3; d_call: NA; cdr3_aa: CASSLQPRSSGNTIYF; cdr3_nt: TGTGCCAGCAGTCTGCAACCACGTAGCTCTGGAAACACCATATATTTT
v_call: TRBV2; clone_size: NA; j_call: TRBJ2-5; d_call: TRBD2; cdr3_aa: CASSEGTSGGARETQYF; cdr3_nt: TGTGCCAGCAGTGAAGGGACTAGCGGGGGGGCCCGGGAGACCCAGTACTTC
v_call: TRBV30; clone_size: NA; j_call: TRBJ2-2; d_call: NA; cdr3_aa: CAWTTALRELFF; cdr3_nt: TGTGCCTGGACTACCGCCCTCCGGGAGCTGTTTTTT
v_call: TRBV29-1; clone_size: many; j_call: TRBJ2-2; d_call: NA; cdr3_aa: CSVEDPQDRVAGELFF; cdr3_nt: TGCAGCGTTGAAGATCCACAGGATAGGGTAGCCGGGGAGCTGTTTTTT
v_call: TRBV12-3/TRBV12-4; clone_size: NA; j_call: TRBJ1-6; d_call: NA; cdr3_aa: CASSPGVYNSPLHF; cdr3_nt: TGTGCCAGCAGTCCCGGGGTTTATAATTCACCCCTCCACTTT
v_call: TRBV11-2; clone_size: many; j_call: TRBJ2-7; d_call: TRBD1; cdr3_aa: CASSRAGGQGAYEQYF; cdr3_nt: TGTGCCAGCAGCCGGGCGGGGGGACAGGGGGCCTACGAGCAGTACTTC
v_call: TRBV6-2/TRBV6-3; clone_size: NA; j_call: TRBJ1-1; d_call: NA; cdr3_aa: CASSYQGQWGAWFNTEAFF; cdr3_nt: TGTGCCAGCAGCTATCAAGGACAATGGGGCGCTTGGTTTAACACTGAAGCTTTCTTT
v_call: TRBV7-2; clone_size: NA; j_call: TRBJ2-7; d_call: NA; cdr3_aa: CASRRSVGYEQYF; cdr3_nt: TGTGCCAGCAGACGAAGCGTAGGCTACGAGCAGTACTTC
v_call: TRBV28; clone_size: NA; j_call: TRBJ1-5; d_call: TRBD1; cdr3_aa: CASRSGTGGVSNQPQHF; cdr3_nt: TGTGCCAGCAGATCCGGGACAGGGGGCGTTAGCAATCAGCCCCAGCATTTT
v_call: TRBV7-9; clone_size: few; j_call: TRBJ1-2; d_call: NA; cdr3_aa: CASNQPDRQTYGYTF; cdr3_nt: TGTGCCAGCAACCAACCTGACAGGCAAACCTATGGCTACACCTTC